This T cell receptor (beta chain) stems from a study of blood T cell repertoires in COVID-19. V lost 1 base and J lost 5, with 11 bases in between. This CDR3 comprises 14 residues. The germline V gene has CDR1 MNHEY and CDR2 SVGAGI. The method was immunoSEQ multiplex PCR; TCRdb's version includes in-frame clones alone and lacks a portion of them. The sample lists around 330,000 clones; around 89% were seen once. This chain connects TRBV6-5 to TRBJ1-2; D may be TRBD1 (5 bases). The clonotype comes from a woman between 25 and 40 years old with COVID-19, enrolled during active disease. Sequences were obtained from peripheral blood. In DNA, the CDR3 is TGTGCCAGCAGTTACTTAGAGGGACTTTATGGCTACACCTTC. This translates into CASSYLEGLYGYTF.